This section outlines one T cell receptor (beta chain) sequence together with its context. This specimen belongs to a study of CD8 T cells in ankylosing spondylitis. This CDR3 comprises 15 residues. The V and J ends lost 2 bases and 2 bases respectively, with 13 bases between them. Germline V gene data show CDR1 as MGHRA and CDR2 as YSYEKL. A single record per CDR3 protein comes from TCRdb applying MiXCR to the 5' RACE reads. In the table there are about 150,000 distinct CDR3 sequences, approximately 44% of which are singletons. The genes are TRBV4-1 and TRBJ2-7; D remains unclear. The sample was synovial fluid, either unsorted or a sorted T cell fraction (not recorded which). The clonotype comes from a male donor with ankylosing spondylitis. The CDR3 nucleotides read TGCGCCAGCAGCCAAAGGCTGTGGCGAGCCTACGAGCAGTACTTC. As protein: CASSQRLWRAYEQYF.